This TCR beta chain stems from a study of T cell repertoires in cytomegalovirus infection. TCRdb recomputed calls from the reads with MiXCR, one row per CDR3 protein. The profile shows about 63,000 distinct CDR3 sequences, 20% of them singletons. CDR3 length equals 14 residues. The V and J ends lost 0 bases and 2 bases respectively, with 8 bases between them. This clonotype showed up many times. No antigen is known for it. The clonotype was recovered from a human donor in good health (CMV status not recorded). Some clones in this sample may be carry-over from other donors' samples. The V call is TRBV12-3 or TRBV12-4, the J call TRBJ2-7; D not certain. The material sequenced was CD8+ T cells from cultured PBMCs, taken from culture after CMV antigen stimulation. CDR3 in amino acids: CASSLAAATYEQYF. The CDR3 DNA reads TGTGCCAGCAGTTTAGCGGCTGCGACCTACGAGCAGTACTTC.